These 20 T cell receptor beta chains share one sample of origin, sequenced in a study of blood T cell repertoires in COVID-19. Repertoires were generated with immunoSEQ multiplex PCR, while TCRdb's copy carries only in-frame clones and drops some. The sample shows 300,000 to 450,000 clones, around 92% of them seen only once. Sequenced sample: peripheral blood. The receptor set was obtained from a woman younger than 45 with COVID-19, enrolled during active disease.

The rearrangement uses TRBV12-3 or TRBV12-4 and TRBJ1-2, with a weak D call TRBD1 (6 bases). This CDR3 is 12 amino acids long. V was pared by 6 bases and J by 4 bases, with 9 bases between. The CDR3 sequence: CASSRGGYGYTF. CDR3 coding DNA: TGTGCCAGCAGCCGAGGGGGCTATGGCTACACCTTC.

In its sample, this clone was seen once. This chain connects TRBV5-5 to TRBJ1-2; no clear D. This CDR3 spans 18 amino acids. Germline loops: CDR1 SGHKS, CDR2 YYEKEE (reference sequence). V shed 4 bases and J shed 3 bases, with 25 bases lying between them. The CDR3 spells CASSSTSRSRLADYGYTF. CDR3 sequence (DNA): TGTGCCAGCAGCAGCACGAGTAGGTCGCGGCTGGCGGACTATGGCTACACCTTC.

The V and J genes are TRBV4-2 and TRBJ1-4, with D possibly TRBD1 on 5 matching bases. CDR1 is LGHNA, CDR2 YNFKEQ, per germline. The V gene lost 0 bases and the J gene lost 1 base, with 9 bases spanning the gap. This CDR3 has 16 residues. The DNA of the CDR3 is TGTGCCAGCAGCCAAGATTTTCAGGGAACTAATGAAAAACTGTTTTTT. Amino acid sequence: CASSQDFQGTNEKLFF.

The V and J genes are TRBV11-3 and TRBJ1-6, with TRBD1 matching over 9 bases. CDR3 size: 16 residues. Trimming at V came to 3 bases and at J to 3 bases, leaving 3 bases not matched to a gene. The germline V gene has CDR1 SGHNT and CDR2 YENEEA. The CDR3 sequence: CASSLGQGIYNSPLHF. CDR3 DNA sequence: TGTGCCAGCAGCTTGGGACAGGGCATCTATAATTCACCCCTCCACTTT.

The gene calls are TRBV5-5 and TRBJ2-3; 10 bases map to TRBD2. Germline CDR1 reads SGHKS; CDR2 reads YYEKEE (reference sequence). This CDR3 comprises 18 residues. After removal of 4 bases from V and 0 bases from J, the junction contained 11 bases not matched to a gene. The CDR3 sequence: CASSRLAGETPSTDTQYF. The CDR3 nucleotides read TGTGCCAGCAGCCGGCTAGCGGGGGAAACCCCTAGCACAGATACGCAGTATTTT.

V is TRBV5-1 and J is TRBJ1-4; TRBD1 aligns across 8 bases. The V gene end was trimmed by 2 bases and the J gene end by 8 bases; junction bases not matched to a gene: 8. Germline V lookup: CDR1 SGHRS, CDR2 YFSETQ. The CDR3 runs to 15 residues. Here the CDR3 reads CASSFQTGEREKLFF. The DNA for the CDR3 is TGCGCCAGCAGCTTCCAGACAGGGGAGAGAGAAAAACTGTTTTTT.

This chain links TRBV3-1 (or the pseudogene TRBV3-2) with TRBJ2-4, with 7 positions matching TRBD1. Trimming cost V 3 bases and J 4 bases; bases outside gene matches: 3. Germline assignment: CDR1 LGHDT and CDR2 YNNKEL (reference sequence). This CDR3 is built from 14 residues. The CDR3 DNA is TGTGCCAGCAGCCACCTGGGACAGAAAAACATTCAGTACTTC. As protein: CASSHLGQKNIQYF.

The V call is TRBV21-1, the J call TRBJ2-3; TRBD2, the table's D call, lacks a check against the DNA. TRBV21-1 corresponds to a pseudogene. This CDR3 has 15 amino acids. The CDR3 here is CASSKTSGSVDTQYF. CDR3 in DNA: TGTGCCAGCAGCAAGACTAGCGGGAGTGTAGATACGCAGTATTTT.

CDR3 loop: CASSLVVGTAFAYGYTF. CDR3 sequence (DNA): TGTGCCAGCAGCTTGGTAGTCGGCACAGCTTTCGCCTATGGCTACACCTTC. The genes are TRBV5-5 and TRBJ1-2, with D hard to call. The CDR3 consists of 17 residues. V dropped 0 bases and J dropped 4 bases, with 19 bases sitting between them. CDR1 and CDR2 (germline): SGHKS, YYEKEE (reference sequence).

The chain couples TRBV9 to TRBJ2-1; 12 bases are a match to TRBD2. J lost 9 bases, V lost 0 bases, and 7 bases had no gene match. The length of the CDR3 is 16 residues. Germline V lookup: CDR1 SGDLS, CDR2 YYNGEE. CDR3 amino acids: CASSVALAGGPGEQFF. The CDR3 bases are TGTGCCAGCAGCGTAGCTCTAGCGGGGGGGCCGGGTGAGCAGTTCTTC.

The J gene is TRBJ1-2, the V gene TRBV30; D is unresolved. Trimming pared 5 bases from V and 1 base from J, leaving 8 bases between. CDR1 is GTSNPN and CDR2 is SVGIG in the germline V gene (reference sequence). This CDR3 is 12 amino acids long. For the CDR3, the DNA is TGTGCCTGGGCCCCAGATAACTATGGCTACACCTTC. Amino acids: CAWAPDNYGYTF.

The gene calls are TRBV4-1 and TRBJ2-7; D not certain. Trimming removed 0 bases from V and 2 bases from J, with 11 bases in between. The germline gives CDR1 MGHRA, CDR2 YSYEKL. There are 15 residues in the CDR3. This chain's CDR3 is CASSQDARNTYEQYV. The CDR3 bases are TGCGCCAGCAGCCAAGATGCGCGGAACACCTACGAGCAGTACGTC.

This clone was seen a single time. V is TRBV7-9 and J is TRBJ1-6; TRBD1 might be the D (6 bases). With 5 bases removed from V and 0 bases from J, the gap between germline ends came to 20 bases. The CDR3 is 19 amino acids. The germline gives CDR1 SEHNR, CDR2 FQNEAQ (reference sequence). CDR3: CASSQAPVQGPSYNSPLHF. The CDR3 DNA sequence: TGTGCCAGCAGCCAAGCTCCCGTGCAGGGGCCCTCCTATAATTCACCCCTCCACTTT.

The chain uses TRBV19 and TRBJ2-1; possible D gene TRBD1, 6 bases. Trimming shortened V by 0 bases and J by 4 bases, and 10 bases separated the two germline ends. Germline V lookup: CDR1 LNHDA, CDR2 SQIVND (reference sequence). This CDR3 has 15 residues. The CDR3 loop reads CASSIEGAEYNEQFF. For the CDR3, the DNA is TGTGCCAGTAGTATAGAGGGGGCTGAGTACAATGAGCAGTTCTTC.

V usage is TRBV7-2 and J usage is TRBJ1-3; D gene ambiguous. This CDR3 is built from 15 residues. Germline V CDR1 and CDR2: SGHTA, FQGNSA. The germline V and J ends were trimmed by 1 base and 0 bases, with 7 bases remaining between them. The chain's CDR3 is CASSLGRSSGNTIYF. Written as DNA, the CDR3 is TGTGCCAGCAGCTTAGGGCGGAGCTCTGGAAACACCATATATTTT.

This chain connects TRBV5-6 to TRBJ2-2; D possibly corresponds to TRBD2 (5 bases). Per germline, CDR1 SGHDT and CDR2 YYEEEE. V lost 0 bases, J lost 2 bases, and 20 bases lay in between. The CDR3 runs 19 residues. CDR3 DNA: TGTGCCAGCAGCTTGGAATCTTCTGTGGGCGGGCCAAACACCGGGGAGCTGTTTTTT. This codes for CASSLESSVGGPNTGELFF.

This chain connects TRBV29-1 to TRBJ2-5, with 8 bases matching TRBD2. The CDR3 runs 13 residues. The germline V gene encodes CDR1 SQVTM and CDR2 ANQGSEA. Losses at the gene ends were 7 bases for V and 3 bases for J; bases not matched to a gene: 7. As DNA, the CDR3 is TGCAGCGCCCGGCGGGGGGATGAAGAGACCCAGTACTTC. This codes for CSARRGDEETQYF.

The genes are TRBV14 and TRBJ2-5; tentative D call: TRBD1 (5 bases). CDR3 length: 16 amino acids. The V gene's germline CDR1 is SGHDN and CDR2 FVKESK. The ends were cut back, 0 bases at V and 4 bases at J, with 15 bases in the middle. This CDR3 reads CASSQDFGRVGETQYF. Written as DNA, the CDR3 is TGTGCCAGCAGCCAAGATTTCGGCAGGGTGGGAGAGACCCAGTACTTC.

The chain carries TRBV18 and TRBJ1-3, with D possibly matching TRBD1 (6 bases). Trimming took off 0 bases at V and 0 bases at J, with 12 bases between the two ends. The length of the CDR3 is 17 residues. CDR1 is KGHSH, CDR2 LQKENI, per germline. CDR3 region: CASSPPQGRPSGNTIYF. The DNA of the CDR3 is TGTGCCAGCTCACCACCGCAGGGGAGACCCTCTGGAAACACCATATATTTT.

The V gene is TRBV7-6, the J gene TRBJ1-2; D call uncertain. V was pared by 4 bases and J by 7 bases, with 19 bases between. The CDR3 runs 15 residues. Germline CDR1 is SGHVS and CDR2 is FNYEAQ. The CDR3 DNA reads as TGTGCCAGCAGCTCAGGCGGGATGTGGAGGTCTGGCTACACCTTC. Encoded protein: CASSSGGMWRSGYTF.